What follows is one T cell receptor (beta chain) and its context. The data originate from a study of blood T cell repertoires in COVID-19. Whole-study context: Acute-phase and convalescent COVID-19 samples originated in the United States, Italy and Spain.

In the study's own analysis: Amplification of reference gene primers was used by the study to estimate nucleated cell counts. Profiled with immunoSEQ multiplex PCR; TCRdb holds only in-frame clones, not every one. The D gene and trimming were derived from the DNA, and the V and J assignments and clone size from that table. The profile shows 150,000 to 200,000 clones, roughly nine tenths of them singletons. The source of this sequence is a woman in her sixties or seventies with acute or convalescent COVID-19. Sequencing was carried out using peripheral blood.

The CDR3 reads CASSRTGDNYEQYF. The DNA for the CDR3 is TGTGCCAGCAGCCGGACAGGGGATAACTACGAGCAGTACTTC. The chain joins TRBV7-2 to TRBJ2-7, with 9 bases aligning to TRBD1. Germline assignment: CDR1 SGHTA and CDR2 FQGNSA. J lost 3 bases, V lost 5 bases, and 5 bases had no gene match. The CDR3 has 14 residues.